These 7 T cell receptor beta chains came from one sample sequenced in a study of Graves' ophthalmopathy and Graves' hyperthyroidism. Transcripts of RNA were the source for amplifying TCR beta CDR3 regions. HTBI primers primed a first-round RT-PCR, and a second-round multiplex PCR followed. Each CDR3 protein gets one entry after TCRdb re-called the multiplex PCR reads with MiXCR. The data hold almost 750,000 distinct CDR3 sequences, with 40% observed a single time. The sample comprised peripheral blood. The source is an adult man with Graves' ophthalmopathy.

The J gene is TRBJ2-7, the V gene TRBV2; 12 bases are a match to TRBD2. CDR1 is SNHLY, CDR2 FYNNEI, per germline. V lost 5 bases, J lost 4 bases, and 9 bases stayed unmatched. The length of the CDR3 is 16 residues. CDR3 sequence: CASSYSLAGGPYEQYF. CDR3 coding DNA: TGTGCCAGCAGTTACTCCCTAGCGGGGGGGCCTTACGAGCAGTACTTC. Based on the CDR3 plus reference TRBV2 and TRBJ2-7, the full variable domain is EPEVTQTPSHQVTQMGQEVILRCVPISNHLYFYWYRQILGQKVEFLVSFYNNEISEKSEIFDDQFSVERPDGSNFTLKIRSTKLEDSAMYFCASSYSLAGGPYEQYFGPGTRLTVT.

As regards this clonotype: It may be a read error: a sequence one base away is much more abundant. The rearrangement joins TRBV7-9 to TRBJ2-5; maybe TRBD2 (6 bases). CDR1 and CDR2 from the germline V gene are SEHNR and FQNEAQ (reference sequence). The CDR3 runs to 13 residues. In DNA, the CDR3 is TGTGCCAGCAGCGATAGCGGTAAAGAGGCCCAGTACTTC. Translated: CASSDSGKEAQYF.

The table lists this clonotype with many counts. This chain uses TRBV2 with TRBJ1-1; 7 bases match TRBD1. The CDR3 length is 14 residues. CDR1 SNHLY and CDR2 FYNNEI come from the germline V gene. The junction had 9 bases not matched to a gene; V was cut back by 7 bases and J by 4 bases. This chain's CDR3 is CASMAGTVSTEAFF. DNA for the CDR3: TGTGCCAGCATGGCCGGGACAGTGAGCACTGAAGCTTTCTTT.

This clonotype was found many times. The chain recombines TRBV20-1 with TRBJ1-2, with 8 bases aligning to TRBD1. With 6 bases clipped from V and 6 bases from J, the junction kept 12 bases outside the gene matches. This CDR3 is built from 14 residues. CDR1 is DFQATT and CDR2 is SNEGSKA in the germline V gene (reference sequence). CDR3: CSAATGQGIDGYTF. The CDR3 nucleotides read TGCAGTGCAGCAACCGGACAGGGAATTGATGGCTACACCTTC.

Turning to this clonotype: This may come from a read error, since a much larger clone is one base off. The chain joins TRBV14 to TRBJ1-1; TRBD1 agrees at 8 bases. Trimming cost V 6 bases and J 7 bases; bases outside gene matches: 7. CDR1 and CDR2 from the germline V gene are SGHDN and FVKESK. The CDR3 is 13 residues long. CDR3 in amino acids: CASSCGTGNEAFF. Written as DNA, the CDR3 is TGTGCCAGCAGTTGCGGGACAGGCAATGAAGCTTTCTTT.

Note on this clonotype: A much larger clone is a single base away; this may be a read error. This chain uses TRBV20-1 with TRBJ2-5; the D is unclear. CDR3 length: 11 residues. Germline V CDR1 and CDR2: DFQATT, SNEGSKA (reference sequence). The CDR3: CSAREKETQHF. CDR3 coding DNA: TGCAGTGCTAGGGAAAAAGAGACCCAGCACTTC.

This clonotype was counted a few times. The chain couples TRBV20-1 to TRBJ2-7, with TRBD2 identical over 7 bases. J gave up 3 bases and V 6 bases, and 11 bases lay outside the gene matches. CDR3 length equals 14 residues. In germline, CDR1 is DFQATT, CDR2 SNEGSKA (reference sequence). The CDR3 loop reads CSAMSGGGSYEQYF. The CDR3 nucleotides read TGCAGTGCAATGTCGGGGGGAGGAAGCTACGAGCAGTACTTC.